This T cell receptor (beta chain) was sequenced in a study of T cell responses to AZD1222 COVID-19 vaccine. Repertoires were generated with immunoSEQ multiplex PCR, while TCRdb's copy carries only in-frame clones and drops some. The data hold 120,000 to 150,000 clones, with approximately 94% observed a single time. CDR1 is SEHNR and CDR2 is FQNEAQ in the germline V gene (reference sequence). V was shortened by 5 bases and J by 10 bases, with 18 bases between the two germline ends. The CDR3 is made up of 15 amino acids. Of note for this clone: The antigen is unknown.

The study, taken as a whole, reports: Among the donors, most were white British and more were female, and clonal diversity was possibly underestimated. Nearly half of spike-specific TCRs reportedly target variant regions that are unmutated in the B.1.351 and B.1.1.7 variants. Vaccine-associated CD4 TCRs ranged over spike, dominating at 160-218 and 743-854.

This chain uses TRBV7-9 with TRBJ1-6; a possible D gene is TRBD1 (5 bases). Material: peripheral blood, obtained on day 0 of AZD1222 vaccination. The receptor was isolated from an adult in good health. CDR3 sequence (DNA): TGTGCCAGCAGCCCCCCTGGGGCCTTAGGGTCACCCCTCCACTTT. Protein sequence: CASSPPGALGSPLHF.